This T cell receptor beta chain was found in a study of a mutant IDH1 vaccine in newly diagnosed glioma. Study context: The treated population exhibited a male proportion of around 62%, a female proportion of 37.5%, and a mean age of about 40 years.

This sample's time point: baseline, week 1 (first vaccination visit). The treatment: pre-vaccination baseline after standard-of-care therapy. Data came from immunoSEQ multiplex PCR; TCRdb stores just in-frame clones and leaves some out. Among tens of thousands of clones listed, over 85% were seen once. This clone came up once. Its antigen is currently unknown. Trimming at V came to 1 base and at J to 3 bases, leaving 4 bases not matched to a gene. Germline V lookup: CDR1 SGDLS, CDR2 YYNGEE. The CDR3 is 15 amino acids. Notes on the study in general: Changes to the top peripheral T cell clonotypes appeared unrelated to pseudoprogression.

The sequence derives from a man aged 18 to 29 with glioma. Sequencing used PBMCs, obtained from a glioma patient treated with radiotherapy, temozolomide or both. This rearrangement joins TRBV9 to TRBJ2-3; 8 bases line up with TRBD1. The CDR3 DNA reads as TGTGCCAGCAGCGTACAGGGGGCGACGACAGATACGCAGTATTTT. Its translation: CASSVQGATTDTQYF. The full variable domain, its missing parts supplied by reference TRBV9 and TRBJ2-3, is DSGVTQTPKHLITATGQRVTLRCSPRSGDLSVYWYQQSLDQGLQFLIQYYNGEERAKGNILERFSAQQFPDLHSELNLSSLELGDSALYFCASSVQGATTDTQYFGPGTRLTVL.